The rows below give T cell receptor beta chains drawn from one sample of a study of spatial heterogeneity in lung cancer. TCRdb re-analysed the 5' RACE reads in MiXCR, keeping a single row per CDR3 protein. The sample shows tens of thousands of distinct CDR3 sequences, approximately 5% of them seen only once. This sample comprised PBMCs, obtained at surgery. Source of these receptors: a male donor with early-stage non-small cell lung cancer. Each CDR3 is given with its conserved first and last residue. The order of the fields is J gene, D gene, clone size, V gene, CDR3 protein, CDR3 DNA. D genes are given only for firm matches. Rows may omit the clone size; those that give it use once, few, many or a size class.

TRBJ1-2 . many TRBV29-1 CSVQPVRDGSYTF TGCAGCGTGCAGCCGGTGCGGGACGGAAGCTACACCTTC
TRBJ2-2 . many TRBV11-2 CASSLDRGSGNTGELFF TGTGCCAGCAGCTTAGATAGGGGATCAGGGAACACCGGGGAGCTGTTTTTT
TRBJ1-5 . many TRBV20-1 CSAREEGNQPQHF TGCAGTGCTAGAGAGGAGGGCAATCAGCCCCAGCATTTT
TRBJ2-5 . many TRBV7-9 CASSFGQVAEETQYF TGTGCCAGCAGCTTCGGACAAGTTGCCGAAGAGACCCAGTACTTC
TRBJ2-1 . many TRBV23-1 CASSQTRGFNEQFF TGCGCCAGCAGTCAAACGAGAGGGTTTAATGAGCAGTTCTTC
TRBJ2-1 TRBD2 many TRBV18 CASTTTGRAYEQFF TGTGCCAGCACAACTACCGGGAGGGCATATGAGCAGTTCTTC
TRBJ1-2 . many TRBV6-2/TRBV6-3 CASSYMGSYTF TGTGCCAGCAGTTACATGGGTAGCTACACCTTC
TRBJ2-7 . . TRBV4-3 CASSQEILVGAEQYF TGCGCCAGCAGCCAAGAGATCCTGGTGGGGGCCGAGCAGTACTTC
TRBJ2-3 TRBD2 many TRBV2 CASSRLAETDTQYF TGTGCCAGCAGTAGACTAGCGGAAACAGATACGCAGTATTTT
TRBJ2-1 . . TRBV11-3 CASSPNQEDEQFF TGTGCCAGCAGCCCCAACCAGGAGGATGAGCAGTTCTTC
TRBJ2-7 TRBD2 many TRBV20-1 CSAGLAAAPYEQYF TGCAGTGCTGGACTAGCGGCAGCCCCCTACGAGCAGTACTTC
TRBJ2-5 TRBD1 many TRBV6-1 CASSEFRGLPETQYF TGTGCCAGCAGTGAATTCAGGGGGCTCCCAGAGACCCAGTACTTC
TRBJ2-3 . once TRBV28 CASRVHGASTDTQYF TGTGCCAGCAGGGTACACGGGGCTAGCACAGATACGCAGTATTTT
TRBJ2-5 . . TRBV9 CASSGSGEETQYF TGTGCCAGCAGCGGGAGTGGGGAAGAGACCCAGTACTTC
TRBJ2-3 . many TRBV20-1 CSASASSGSSTDTQYF TGCAGTGCCTCAGCCTCGAGTGGCTCTAGCACAGATACGCAGTATTTT
TRBJ1-2 . many TRBV19 CASRGALFAGLGYTF TGTGCCAGCCGAGGGGCGCTATTCGCGGGCCTTGGCTACACCTTC
TRBJ1-2 . many TRBV4-3 CASSQVWNSPNYGYTF TGCGCCAGCAGCCAAGTTTGGAATAGCCCCAACTATGGCTACACCTTC
TRBJ2-7 TRBD2 many TRBV28 CASSLVASGTSSYEQYF TGTGCCAGCAGTTTAGTGGCTAGCGGTACTAGCTCCTACGAGCAGTACTTC
TRBJ2-2 . few TRBV29-1 CSVATLNTGELFF TGCAGCGTTGCCACACTAAACACCGGGGAGCTGTTTTTT
TRBJ2-3 . . TRBV20-1 CSARRVTDTQYF TGCAGTGCTAGGCGGGTCACAGATACGCAGTATTTT
TRBJ2-7 . few TRBV5-1 CASSLLGSSYEQYF TGCGCCAGCAGCCTTCTCGGGTCAAGCTACGAGCAGTACTTC
TRBJ2-1 TRBD2 many TRBV6-2/TRBV6-3 CVSSYSTSGRNYNEQFF TGTGTCAGCAGTTACTCTACTAGCGGGAGGAATTACAATGAGCAGTTCTTC
TRBJ2-1 . many TRBV2 CASSEVGYNEQFF TGTGCCAGCAGTGAGGTGGGGTACAATGAGCAGTTCTTC
TRBJ2-7 TRBD2 many TRBV7-8 CASSLARGATSEQYF TGTGCCAGCAGCTTAGCGCGGGGGGCCACCTCCGAGCAGTACTTC
TRBJ1-4 . many TRBV28 CASSDFATNEKLFF TGTGCCAGCAGCGACTTTGCAACTAATGAAAAACTGTTTTTT
TRBJ2-3 TRBD1 many TRBV5-1 CASSLERGQGTDTQYF TGCGCCAGCAGCTTGGAGCGCGGACAGGGAACAGATACGCAGTATTTT
TRBJ2-5 . many TRBV19 CASREQGGGETQYF TGTGCCAGTAGGGAACAGGGAGGAGGAGAGACCCAGTACTTC
TRBJ2-3 TRBD2 few TRBV6-5 CASTSGTSGSTSTDTQYF TGTGCCAGCACTTCCGGGACTAGCGGCTCCACTAGCACAGATACGCAGTATTTT
TRBJ1-2 . many TRBV5-5 CASSLAFGGTYGYTF TGTGCCAGCAGCTTGGCCTTCGGGGGGACATATGGCTACACCTTC
TRBJ1-6 . many TRBV6-5 CASSYSSSYNSPLHF TGTGCCAGCAGTTATAGCAGCTCCTATAATTCACCCCTCCACTTT
TRBJ2-1 TRBD1 many TRBV6-1 CASSEGQDPTEQFF TGTGCCAGCAGTGAGGGACAGGACCCCACCGAGCAGTTCTTC
TRBJ2-5 TRBD1 many TRBV5-1 CASSLEGAGETQYF TGCGCCAGCAGCTTGGAGGGGGCAGGAGAGACCCAGTACTTC
TRBJ2-2 TRBD1 many TRBV10-3 CAISTTGTGGTGELFF TGTGCCATCAGTACTACTGGGACAGGGGGAACCGGGGAGCTGTTTTTT
TRBJ2-1 . many TRBV7-9 CASSFLQGASYNEQFF TGTGCCAGCAGCTTTCTACAGGGCGCCTCCTACAATGAGCAGTTCTTC
TRBJ1-3 . many TRBV5-1 CASSPGRFSGNTIYF TGCGCCAGCAGCCCGGGACGGTTCTCTGGAAACACCATATATTTT
TRBJ1-1 . many TRBV30 CACLKENTEAFF TGTGCCTGCCTAAAGGAGAACACTGAAGCTTTCTTT
TRBJ2-1 TRBD2 many TRBV5-1 CASSSGLAANNEQFF TGCGCCAGCAGTTCCGGACTAGCGGCAAACAATGAGCAGTTCTTC
TRBJ2-3 . many TRBV20-1 CSSRPGHIADTQYF TGCAGTTCTCGGCCGGGGCATATCGCAGATACGCAGTATTTT
TRBJ2-1 . many TRBV5-1 CASSLGVSNEQFF TGCGCCAGCAGCTTGGGCGTCTCCAATGAGCAGTTCTTC
TRBJ2-1 . many TRBV24-1 CATSAEWGIQFF TGTGCCACCAGTGCAGAATGGGGAATCCAGTTCTTC
TRBJ2-7 . many TRBV12-5 CASGLRDGSSEQYF TGTGCTAGTGGTCTCCGGGACGGTTCGTCCGAGCAGTACTTC
TRBJ2-4 TRBD1 many TRBV2 CASSETGIGDSTKNIQYF TGTGCCAGCAGTGAGACAGGGATCGGGGATTCGACCAAAAACATTCAGTACTTC
TRBJ2-1 . many TRBV6-2/TRBV6-3 CASSFSGYNEQFF TGTGCCAGCAGTTTTTCGGGCTACAATGAGCAGTTCTTC
TRBJ2-3 . many TRBV20-1 CSASGGPGSTDTQYF TGCAGTGCTAGTGGGGGGCCAGGGAGCACAGATACGCAGTATTTT
TRBJ2-1 . many TRBV5-5 CASSDGTRRYNEQFF TGTGCCAGCAGCGACGGGACTCGCAGGTACAATGAGCAGTTCTTC
TRBJ2-3 TRBD2 . TRBV10-3 CAISGGTSGGSTDTQYF TGTGCCATCAGTGGCGGGACTAGCGGGGGGAGCACAGATACGCAGTATTTT
TRBJ1-1 . many TRBV6-2/TRBV6-3 CASNSFAGVNTEAFF TGTGCCAGCAACTCCTTCGCGGGGGTGAACACTGAAGCTTTCTTT
TRBJ2-1 . few TRBV12-3/TRBV12-4 CASRGDARSKEQFF TGTGCCAGCAGAGGGGACGCCCGGAGTAAAGAGCAGTTCTTC
TRBJ1-5 TRBD1 . TRBV6-2/TRBV6-3 CASSYSRGTDQPQHF TGTGCCAGCAGTTACTCGAGGGGGACAGATCAGCCCCAGCATTTT
TRBJ2-3 . many TRBV10-2 CASKQGTDTQYF TGCGCCAGCAAACAGGGCACAGATACGCAGTATTTT
TRBJ2-3 TRBD2 . TRBV5-1 CASSYRTSGSTDTQYF TGCGCCAGCAGCTATAGGACTAGCGGGAGCACAGATACGCAGTATTTT
TRBJ1-1 . many TRBV12-3/TRBV12-4 CASSLKASLEAFF TGTGCCAGCAGTTTGAAGGCGTCCCTTGAAGCTTTCTTT
TRBJ1-1 . many TRBV7-8 CASSSGGTEAFF TGTGCCAGCAGCTCGGGGGGAACTGAAGCTTTCTTT
TRBJ1-1 . many TRBV5-1 CASSLDRVTEAFF TGCGCCAGCAGCTTGGACAGGGTCACTGAAGCTTTCTTT
TRBJ1-5 . many TRBV20-1 CSAGSGNQPQHF TGCAGTGCTGGGTCGGGGAATCAGCCCCAGCATTTT